The next 6 T cell receptor beta chains were all read from a single sample in a study of shared clonotypes between healthy human individuals. CD45RO negativity and positive selection for CCR7 defined naive CD8 cells, a population that excluded terminally differentiated effector memory CD45RA+ cells. Generated by immunoSEQ multiplex PCR, the TCRdb table keeps only in-frame clones and is missing some. Among around 2.1 million clones listed, 90% to 95% were seen once. The sample comprised naive CD8+ T cells from PBMCs. The receptors come from a man between 18 and 29 years old in good health. Some clones in this sample may be carry-over from other donors' samples.

This clone was counted a few times. The chain has TRBV27 and TRBJ1-5; 7 positions match TRBD1. The CDR3 runs 14 residues. CDR1 is MNHEY, CDR2 SMNVEV, per germline (reference sequence). V was clipped by 5 bases and J by 5 bases; unmatched bases: 6. DNA of the CDR3: TGTGCCAGCAGTGCCTATGGACAGGATCAGCCCCAGCATTTT. Protein: CASSAYGQDQPQHF.

The chain links TRBV6-1 to TRBJ2-7; the match to TRBD2 covers 7 bases. The CDR3 totals 13 residues. Germline lookup yields CDR1 MNHNS and CDR2 SASEGT. The trim removed 7 bases at V and 3 bases at J, leaving 6 bases unmatched. CDR3 sequence reads: CASKLPSGYEQYF. The CDR3 region has the DNA TGTGCCAGCAAGTTGCCTAGCGGCTACGAGCAGTACTTC.

The chain combines TRBV7-9 with TRBJ2-7, with a weak D call TRBD2 (5 bases). CDR1 is SEHNR and CDR2 is FQNEAQ in the germline V gene (reference sequence). The length of the CDR3 is 17 residues. Trimming removed 3 bases at V and 4 bases at J, with 22 bases between. This CDR3 reads CASSFLGASGSEYEQYF. The CDR3 nucleotides are TGTGCCAGCAGCTTTTTGGGCGCGTCGGGGAGCGAGTACGAGCAGTACTTC.

The V call is TRBV7-9, the J call TRBJ1-4; no definite D call. The CDR3 is 16 amino acids. V was pared by 2 bases and J by 4 bases, with 14 bases between. Germline lookup yields CDR1 SEHNR and CDR2 FQNEAQ (reference sequence). The CDR3 protein is CASSLFLGALNEKLFF. Here the CDR3 DNA reads TGTGCCAGCAGCTTATTTTTGGGTGCCCTTAATGAAAAACTGTTTTTT.

J is TRBJ2-7 and V is TRBV18; 12 positions agree with TRBD2. V shed 4 bases, J shed 0 bases, and the junction held 10 bases outside the gene matches. Germline V gene sequence: CDR1 KGHSH, CDR2 LQKENI. The CDR3 length is 18 residues. The CDR3 here is CASSLTSGSPRSSYEQYF. DNA of the CDR3: TGTGCCAGCTCACTGACTAGCGGGAGCCCAAGGAGCTCCTACGAGCAGTACTTC.

The chain employs TRBV6-5 and TRBJ2-5; maybe TRBD2 (5 bases). With 0 bases removed from V and 4 bases from J, the gap between germline ends came to 12 bases. The CDR3 sequence is 15 residues long. CDR1 MNHEY and CDR2 SVGAGI come from the germline V gene. The CDR3 sequence is CASSYSGDGGETQYF. CDR3 nucleotide sequence: TGTGCCAGCAGTTACTCGGGAGATGGTGGAGAGACCCAGTACTTC.